One sample yielded the 14 T cell receptor beta chains listed below, sequenced in a study of a mutant IDH1 vaccine in newly diagnosed glioma. Only in-frame clones appear in the TCRdb table, and some are missing; sequencing was by immunoSEQ multiplex PCR. The data contain tens of thousands of clones, about 81% of them singletons. No antigens are known for them. The sample's time point: week 47, end of study. Mutant IDH1 20-mer peptide, at 300 ug, made up each vaccine dose, with topical imiquimod. Source: PBMCs, taken from a glioma patient whose treatment included an IDH1 peptide vaccine. The receptors originated from a man aged 35-49 years with glioma.

This clone was observed a handful of times. CDR3 nucleotide sequence: TGTGCCAGCAGTGGCTACGAGCAGTACTTC. It translates to CASSGYEQYF. V and J are TRBV2 and TRBJ2-5; no firm D call. The closer fit of TRBJ2-7 to the DNA end suggests the J call may be wrong. The CDR3 extends over 10 amino acids. From germline, CDR1 is SNHLY and CDR2 FYNNEI.

V gene TRBV7-3 combines with J gene TRBJ1-2; 7 bases are shared with TRBD1. The CDR3 length is 14 residues. V lost 5 bases and J lost 5; bases outside the gene matches: 8. In germline, CDR1 is SGHTA, CDR2 FQGTGA. This chain's CDR3 is CASSPTGTAYGYTF. CDR3 sequence (DNA): TGTGCCAGCAGCCCGACCGGGACAGCTTATGGCTACACCTTC.

V gene TRBV9 combines with J gene TRBJ1-1; D gene uncertain. Trimming removed 3 bases at V and 0 bases at J, with 6 bases between. The CDR3 has 13 amino acids. Per the germline V gene, CDR1 is SGDLS and CDR2 is YYNGEE. CDR3 amino acids: CASSAGLNTEAFF. In nucleotides, the CDR3 is TGTGCCAGCAGCGCCGGCCTGAACACTGAAGCTTTCTTT.

The chain uses TRBV10-3 and TRBJ1-2; unclear D gene. The V and J ends lost 4 bases and 3 bases respectively, with 12 bases between them. Germline CDR1 is ENHRY and CDR2 is SYGVKD. This CDR3 is built from 14 residues. The chain's CDR3 is CAISAGSPDYGYTF. Here the CDR3 DNA reads TGTGCCATCAGTGCGGGGAGCCCCGACTATGGCTACACCTTC.

V and J are TRBV5-1 and TRBJ1-5, with 9 positions matching TRBD1. The V and J ends lost 2 bases and 9 bases, in that order; junction bases with no gene match: 9. CDR1 and CDR2 from the germline V gene are SGHRS and YFSETQ. The CDR3 is 15 amino acids. CDR3 protein: CASSLRDRELGPQHF. For the CDR3, the DNA is TGCGCCAGCAGCTTACGGGACAGGGAGTTAGGGCCCCAGCATTTT.

The V call is TRBV7-6, the J call TRBJ2-1; no clear D. Trimming took off 7 bases at V and 3 bases at J, with 13 bases between the two ends. Germline loops: CDR1 SGHVS, CDR2 FNYEAQ. This CDR3 contains 14 residues. The CDR3 DNA follows: TGTGCCAGCACCTGGTCCGAGTACTACAATGAGCAGTTCTTC. This codes for CASTWSEYYNEQFF.

This chain connects TRBV28 to TRBJ2-7, with D perhaps TRBD1 (5 bases). The germline CDR1 and CDR2 sequences are MDHEN and SYDVKM. This CDR3 is built from 15 residues. Trimming took 5 bases from V and 5 from J, leaving 19 bases between them. In nucleotides, the CDR3 is TGTGCCAGCAGTCCACGGACACCGCCATCGGACGAGCAGTACTTC. Translating gives CASSPRTPPSDEQYF.

The V call is TRBV30, the J call TRBJ1-2; no firm D call. This CDR3 is built from 13 residues. The ends were cut back, 4 bases at V and 3 bases at J, with 12 bases in the middle. CDR1 is GTSNPN, CDR2 SVGIG, per germline (reference sequence). The CDR3 DNA follows: TGTGCCTGGACTGTACGGGCAGACTATGGCTACACCTTC. Encoded protein: CAWTVRADYGYTF. Full variable domain (remainder filled in from reference TRBV30 and TRBJ1-2): SQTIHQWPATLVQPVGSPLSLECTVEGTSNPNLYWYRQAAGRGLQLLFYSVGIGQISSEVPQNLSASRPQDRQFILSSKKLLLSDSGFYLCAWTVRADYGYTFGSGTRLTVV.

The genes are TRBV4-3 and TRBJ1-1; 7 bases fit TRBD1. V was pared by 3 bases and J by 4 bases, with 8 bases of the junction left unmatched. CDR1 is LGHNA and CDR2 is YSLEER in the germline V gene. The CDR3 contains 15 residues. The CDR3 nucleotides are TGCGCCAGCAGCCACAATACAGGGGCGGGCACTGAAGCTTTCTTT. It yields the protein CASSHNTGAGTEAFF.

The V gene is TRBV7-8, the J gene TRBJ1-1; D gene unclear. The CDR3 runs to 15 residues. CDR1 is SGHVS and CDR2 is FQNEAQ in the germline V gene. V was trimmed by 8 bases and J by 0 bases, leaving 16 bases between them. The DNA of the CDR3 is TGTGCCAGCGTCCCGTTCACGGGAATGAACACTGAAGCTTTCTTT. It encodes CASVPFTGMNTEAFF. Using reference TRBV7-8 and TRBJ1-1 for the parts outside the CDR3, the full variable domain is GAGVSQSPRYKVAKRGQDVALRCDPISGHVSLFWYQQALGQGPEFLTYFQNEAQLDKSGLPSDRFFAERPEGSVSTLKIQRTQQEDSAVYLCASVPFTGMNTEAFFGQGTRLTVV.

CDR3 DNA sequence: TGTGCCACCAGCAGAGCCCTAATTAAACAGGGCCGAGGGACTGAAGCTTTCTTT. This sequence encodes CATSRALIKQGRGTEAFF. The chain has TRBV15 and TRBJ1-1, with a tentative D call TRBD1 (6 bases). CDR1 is LNHNV and CDR2 is YYDKDF in the germline V gene (reference sequence). The CDR3 runs to 18 residues. V gave up 1 base and J gave up 5 bases, with 23 bases separating them.

The gene calls are TRBV11-1 and TRBJ2-5; 10 nucleotides agree with TRBD1. The CDR3 has 15 residues. V trimming: 4 bases; J trimming: 9 bases; junction bases outside the gene matches: 11. Germline CDR1 and CDR2: SGHAT and FQDESV (reference sequence). CDR3 sequence: CASSYPGQGLGAQYF. The DNA of the CDR3 is TGTGCCAGCAGCTACCCGGGACAGGGGCTTGGGGCCCAGTACTTC.

The chain combines TRBV5-5 with TRBJ1-6, with unresolved D. CDR3 length: 14 residues. Germline CDR1 reads SGHKS; CDR2 reads YYEKEE (reference sequence). Between the trimmed V and J ends, which lost 0 bases and 10 bases, there was a span of 11 bases. The CDR3 spells CASSLGGSNSPLHF. The CDR3 DNA reads as TGTGCCAGCAGCTTGGGAGGGTCCAACTCACCCCTCCACTTT.

The rearrangement links TRBV27 to TRBJ1-2, with unresolved D. V was clipped by 3 bases and J by 5 bases, with 19 bases between them. The CDR3 is made up of 16 amino acids. Germline V gene sequence: CDR1 MNHEY, CDR2 SMNVEV (reference sequence). The CDR3 loop is CASSLTLRPGDYGYTF. CDR3 nucleotides: TGTGCCAGCAGTTTGACCCTGCGTCCTGGGGATTATGGCTACACCTTC.